Listed here are 22 T cell receptor beta chains from one sample, sequenced in a study of cytomegalovirus exposure and HLA in healthy donors. The PCR had 60 Vbeta and 13 Jbeta primers. The assay was immunoSEQ multiplex PCR, and TCRdb's table has in-frame clones only and misses some. The sample holds under 90,000 clones, about four fifths seen once. Sequencing used PBMCs. All receptors come from a middle-aged man in good health and CMV-seronegative.

CDR3 sequence: CSVEEEAGYEQYF. The CDR3 DNA reads as TGCAGCGTTGAAGAGGAAGCGGGGTACGAGCAGTACTTC. The chain is built from TRBV29-1 and TRBJ2-7; TRBD2 matches at 7 bases. After removal of 0 bases from V and 4 bases from J, the junction contained 3 bases not matched to a gene. This CDR3 comprises 13 residues. Germline V lookup: CDR1 SQVTM, CDR2 ANQGSEA.

V is TRBV7-3 and J is TRBJ2-7, with 14 bases fitting TRBD2. Germline V gene sequence: CDR1 SGHTA, CDR2 FQGTGA. The V and J ends lost 3 bases and 4 bases, in that order; junction bases with no gene match: 2. The CDR3 has 15 residues. This chain's CDR3 is CASSLGLAGVYEQYF. In DNA, the CDR3 is TGTGCCAGCAGCTTGGGACTAGCGGGGGTTTACGAGCAGTACTTC.

The V and J genes are TRBV4-1 and TRBJ2-5, with D possibly being TRBD1 (6 bases). Between the trimmed V and J ends, which lost 2 bases and 5 bases, there was a span of 15 bases. CDR3 length: 15 amino acids. Germline V gene data show CDR1 as MGHRA and CDR2 as YSYEKL. CDR3 sequence (DNA): TGCGCCAGCAGCCAAACAGGGTCTCTCGGGGAGACCCAGTACTTC. It yields the protein CASSQTGSLGETQYF.

V and J are TRBV25-1 and TRBJ1-3, with unresolved D. The CDR3 sequence is 14 residues long. Deletions cut 2 bases from V and 0 bases from J, with 5 bases between. Germline V gene lookup returns CDR1 MGHDK and CDR2 SYGVNS. The CDR3 region has the DNA TGTGCCAGCAGTGAAGAGTACTCTGGAAACACCATATATTTT. This sequence encodes CASSEEYSGNTIYF.

J is TRBJ2-7 and V is TRBV5-5; 8 nucleotides line up with TRBD2. The CDR3 totals 14 residues. Germline V gene data show CDR1 as SGHKS and CDR2 as YYEKEE (reference sequence). V shed 7 bases, J shed 4 bases, and the junction held 10 bases outside the gene matches. The CDR3 spells CASRHPGGAYEQYF. CDR3 bases: TGTGCCAGCCGACACCCGGGGGGGGCTTACGAGCAGTACTTC.

This clone was picked up a small number of times. This chain links TRBV5-1 with TRBJ2-6; D possibly corresponds to TRBD2 (5 bases). V dropped 2 bases and J dropped 1 base, with 7 bases sitting between them. Germline V CDR1 and CDR2: SGHRS, YFSETQ. The CDR3 consists of 15 residues. The CDR3 loop is CASSFGGSGANVLTF. For the CDR3, the DNA is TGCGCCAGCAGCTTCGGCGGGTCTGGGGCCAACGTCCTGACTTTC.

This chain links TRBV4-2 with TRBJ1-4, with D maybe TRBD1 (5 bases). The CDR3 runs 15 residues. From germline, CDR1 is LGHNA and CDR2 YNFKEQ. Trimming pared 0 bases from V and 1 base from J, leaving 6 bases between. DNA for the CDR3: TGTGCCAGCAGCCAAGAGGGGGGAACTAATGAAAAACTGTTTTTT. It codes for CASSQEGGTNEKLFF.

The genes are TRBV6-5 and TRBJ1-4; possibly TRBD1 for D (5 bases). The CDR3 totals 15 residues. V was clipped by 6 bases and J by 6 bases, with 17 bases between them. From germline, CDR1 is MNHEY and CDR2 SVGAGI. The CDR3 bases are TGTGCCAGCAGGGGAGCGGGGGGGAGTGATGAAAAACTGTTTTTT. Protein sequence: CASRGAGGSDEKLFF.

This clone occurred once. The rearrangement uses TRBV5-1 and TRBJ2-7, with TRBD2 matching 9 bases. From germline, CDR1 is SGHRS and CDR2 YFSETQ. The trim removed 1 base at V and 4 bases at J, leaving 6 bases unmatched. The CDR3 has 15 residues. The CDR3 sequence: CASSLSSGGLYEQYF. CDR3 sequence (DNA): TGCGCCAGCAGCTTGAGTAGCGGGGGTCTGTACGAGCAGTACTTC.

This clone was counted once. V and J are TRBV6-1 and TRBJ2-2; 7 positions match TRBD1. The CDR3 has 15 amino acids. Germline CDR1 MNHNS, CDR2 SASEGT. The trim removed 8 bases at V and 1 base at J, leaving 7 bases unmatched. The CDR3 region has the DNA TGTGCCAGCCTTAGGGACAGACTGAACACCGGGGAGCTGTTTTTT. Protein product: CASLRDRLNTGELFF.

The chain is built from TRBV2 and TRBJ1-2; a possible D gene is TRBD1 (5 bases). The length of the CDR3 is 14 residues. Per the germline V gene, CDR1 is SNHLY and CDR2 is FYNNEI. With 10 bases removed from V and 6 bases from J, the gap between germline ends came to 21 bases. CDR3 coding DNA: TGTGCCAACAGCAGGCAGGGTGGTCCCGATGGCTACACCTTC. This gives the protein CANSRQGGPDGYTF.

In this sample, this clone turned up many times. The chain joins TRBV5-1 to TRBJ1-1; D is unresolved. The V end was cut by 0 bases, the J end by 4 bases, with 10 bases between. CDR1 and CDR2 (germline): SGHRS, YFSETQ. This CDR3 comprises 14 residues. CDR3 region: CASSLVGSGTEAFF. The CDR3 bases are TGCGCCAGCAGCTTGGTGGGTTCGGGCACTGAAGCTTTCTTT. Full variable domain (rest looked up from reference TRBV5-1 and TRBJ1-1): KAGVTQTPRYLIKTRGQQVTLSCSPISGHRSVSWYQQTPGQGLQFLFEYFSETQRNKGNFPGRFSGRQFSNSRSEMNVSTLELGDSALYLCASSLVGSGTEAFFGQGTRLTVV.

The J gene is TRBJ1-2, the V gene TRBV6-1, with 7 bases fitting TRBD1. The germline gives CDR1 MNHNS, CDR2 SASEGT. Trimming cost V 4 bases and J 6 bases; bases outside gene matches: 5. This CDR3 has 13 residues. CDR3 in DNA: TGTGCCAGCAGTGGGTACAGGGGTAATGGCTACACCTTC. Translated, it gives CASSGYRGNGYTF.

This chain joins TRBV18 and TRBJ2-3; TRBD2 might be the D (6 bases). The CDR3 length is 14 residues. Trimming removed 8 bases from V and 2 bases from J, with 14 bases in between. Germline lookup yields CDR1 KGHSH and CDR2 LQKENI. CDR3 loop: CASASGSLTDTQYF. The CDR3, as DNA: TGTGCCAGCGCCAGCGGGTCCCTCACAGATACGCAGTATTTT.

The chain uses TRBV30 and TRBJ2-7; D might be TRBD1 (5 bases). Trimming cost V 5 bases and J 0 bases, with 14 bases left between them. The CDR3 totals 14 residues. The V gene's germline CDR1 is GTSNPN and CDR2 SVGIG (reference sequence). Here the CDR3 DNA reads TGTGCCTGGGGCCGACAGACGCACTCCTACGAGCAGTACTTC. Translation: CAWGRQTHSYEQYF.

The chain uses TRBV4-2 and TRBJ2-1; TRBD2 agrees at 7 bases. V lost 3 bases and J lost 2; bases outside the gene matches: 4. The germline V gene has CDR1 LGHNA and CDR2 YNFKEQ. The length of the CDR3 is 15 residues. The CDR3 protein is CASSQTSQTYNEQFF. As DNA, the CDR3 is TGTGCCAGCAGCCAGACTAGCCAAACCTACAATGAGCAGTTCTTC.

This chain links TRBV5-1 with TRBJ2-7; 8 positions match TRBD1. Germline V gene sequence: CDR1 SGHRS, CDR2 YFSETQ. The CDR3 is made up of 13 amino acids. The trim removed 5 bases at V and 7 bases at J, leaving 8 bases unmatched. In DNA form, the CDR3 reads TGCGCCAGCAGGGCAGGGGGCTTGGAAGAGCAGTACTTC. Translation gives CASRAGGLEEQYF.

For this clone: The germline gene is not matched at one end of the junction; a read error may be the cause. The DNA of the CDR3 is TGTGCTAGCAGCTTAGGAGGGGGCGCTGGGGATACGCAGTATTTT. It yields the protein CASSLGGGAGDTQYF. V is TRBV7-7 and J is TRBJ2-3, with D perhaps TRBD1 (7 bases). This CDR3 comprises 15 residues. The germline V gene encodes CDR1 SSHAT and CDR2 FNYEAQ (reference sequence).

The rearrangement links TRBV6-5 to TRBJ2-5; no definite D call. The end of the DNA fits TRBJ2-7 better, so the J call may be wrong. Germline V lookup: CDR1 MNHEY, CDR2 SVGAGI. The CDR3 loop spans 12 amino acids. For the CDR3, the DNA is TGTGCCAGCAGCACGGCTCACTACGAGCAGTACTTC. Translating it yields CASSTAHYEQYF.

On this clone itself: One junction end disagrees with the germline gene, perhaps due to a read error. This CDR3 is also generated by other DNA sequences in the sample. This chain uses TRBV2 with TRBJ1-2; D unresolved. In germline, CDR1 is SNHLY, CDR2 FYNNEI. The CDR3 is 15 residues long. The chain's CDR3 is CASSYIMQTNYGYTF. In DNA form, the CDR3 reads TGTGCCAGCAGTTACATCATGCAGACTAACTACGGCTACACCTTC. Using reference TRBV2 and TRBJ1-2 for the parts outside the CDR3, the full variable domain is EPEVTQTPSHQVTQMGQEVILRCVPISNHLYFYWYRQILGQKVEFLVSFYNNEISEKSEIFDDQFSVERPDGSNFTLKIRSTKLEDSAMYFCASSYIMQTNYGYTFGSGTRLTVV.

CDR3 in amino acids: CASRVSDRLPYTF. The CDR3 nucleotides read TGTGCCAGCAGGGTATCCGACAGGTTGCCCTACACCTTC. This chain uses TRBV6-1 with TRBJ1-2; D is possibly TRBD1 (6 bases). This CDR3 region has 13 residues. Trimming shortened V by 6 bases and J by 10 bases, and 18 bases separated the two germline ends. Germline lookup yields CDR1 MNHNS and CDR2 SASEGT.

J is TRBJ2-7 and V is TRBV18, with unresolved D. There are 14 residues in the CDR3. Trimming pared 0 bases from V and 5 bases from J, leaving 11 bases between. The germline CDR1 and CDR2 sequences are KGHSH and LQKENI. The DNA of the CDR3 is TGTGCCAGCTCACCACCAACCCGACGGGACGAGCAGTACTTC. This codes for CASSPPTRRDEQYF.